The clone carrying this T cell receptor (beta chain) was recorded a few times. Its matching antigen is unknown. TCRdb re-derived calls from the reads in MiXCR, one entry per CDR3 protein. The sample has approximately 65,000 distinct CDR3 sequences; around 20% are singletons. This entry is derived from a study of T cell repertoires in cytomegalovirus infection. Study overall: Recently described HLA-C-restricted plus well-studied HLA-B-restricted CMV epitopes were used.

Study results and caveats: There were HLA-C-restricted CMV-specific TCR beta clonotypes dominating the ex vivo response.

CDR1 MNHEY and CDR2 SVGEGT come from the germline V gene. Trimming took 0 bases from V and 2 from J, leaving 8 bases between them. CDR3 length: 15 amino acids. The sample in question was CD8+ T cells from cultured PBMCs, obtained from culture after CMV antigen stimulation. The chain has TRBV6-2 or TRBV6-3 and TRBJ1-5, with D possibly being TRBD1 (5 bases). The origin of this receptor is a human donor in good health (CMV status not recorded). Some clones in this sample may be carry-over from other donors' samples. The CDR3 region has the DNA TGTGCCAGCAGTTACTCAGGGGATGGCAATCAGCCCCAGCATTTT. Protein product: CASSYSGDGNQPQHF.